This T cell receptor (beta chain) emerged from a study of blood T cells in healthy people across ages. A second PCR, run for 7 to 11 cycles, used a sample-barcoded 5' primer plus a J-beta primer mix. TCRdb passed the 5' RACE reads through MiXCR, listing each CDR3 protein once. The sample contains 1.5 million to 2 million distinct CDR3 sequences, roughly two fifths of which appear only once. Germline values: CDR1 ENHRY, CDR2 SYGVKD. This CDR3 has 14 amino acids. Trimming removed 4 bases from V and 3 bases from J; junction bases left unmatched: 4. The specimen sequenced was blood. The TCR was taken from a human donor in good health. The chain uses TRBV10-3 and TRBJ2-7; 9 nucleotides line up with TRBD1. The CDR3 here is CAISGGQGLYEQYF. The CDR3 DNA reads TGTGCCATCAGTGGGGGACAGGGCCTCTACGAGCAGTACTTC.